The next 3 T cell receptor beta chains were all read from a single sample in a study of lymphopenia after photon versus proton radiotherapy. This table comes from immunoSEQ multiplex PCR, and its TCRdb copy is limited to in-frame clones, with some not included. The profile covers tens of thousands of clones, with 85% to 90% appearing a single time and approximately 2.1% taken by the ten largest. The sequencing used peripheral blood, collected from a patient treated with photon-based radiotherapy. The receptor source for this set is a man aged 40-49 years with gastric cancer.

The gene calls are TRBV29-1 and TRBJ1-1; tentatively, D is TRBD1 (6 bases). The CDR3 has 12 amino acids. Trimming shortened V by 3 bases and J by 4 bases, and 9 bases separated the two germline ends. Germline CDR1 reads SQVTM; CDR2 reads ANQGSEA. The CDR3 loop is CSVDEGGTEAFF. The CDR3 nucleotides are TGCAGCGTTGATGAAGGGGGCACTGAAGCTTTCTTT.

J is TRBJ2-5 and V is TRBV6-5; TRBD1 agrees at 9 bases. The germline V gene encodes CDR1 MNHEY and CDR2 SVGAGI. With 5 bases clipped from V and 3 bases from J, the junction kept 4 bases outside the gene matches. The CDR3 extends over 14 amino acids. The DNA of the CDR3 is TGTGCCAGCAGTACGGGACAGGGAAAAGAGACCCAGTACTTC. Its protein is CASSTGQGKETQYF.

This clone occurred once. The V and J genes are TRBV27 and TRBJ2-7; D unresolved. Trimming left V 6 bases short and J 0 bases short, with 9 bases between. This CDR3 has 13 amino acids. Germline values: CDR1 MNHEY, CDR2 SMNVEV (reference sequence). This CDR3 reads CASSPEASYEQYF. The DNA for the CDR3 is TGTGCCAGCAGCCCCGAGGCCTCCTACGAGCAGTACTTC.